The 16 T cell receptor beta chains reported below all come from one sample, sequenced in a study of CD8 T cells in Susac syndrome. With random hexamers, about 0.5 to 1 ug RNA was reverse transcribed. TCRdb reprocessed the immunoSEQ multiplex PCR reads via MiXCR and lists one record per CDR3 protein. The profile covers some 130,000 distinct CDR3 sequences, with roughly 94% appearing a single time and over 0.15% taken by the ten largest. Sequencing used CD8+ T cells from PBMCs. The origin of the receptors is a human donor with Susac syndrome.

CDR3 residues: CASTEGAGGQPQHF. In nucleotides, the CDR3 is TGTGCCAGCACCGAGGGGGCAGGGGGTCAGCCCCAGCATTTT. The chain joins TRBV25-1 to TRBJ1-5, with 7 bases aligning to TRBD1. CDR1 and CDR2 (germline): MGHDK, SYGVNS. The CDR3 extends over 14 amino acids. Losses at the gene ends were 7 bases for V and 6 bases for J; bases not matched to a gene: 9.

The CDR3, as DNA: TGCGCCAGCAGCCAAGCCAACCCCGGGACTTACTCCTACGAGCAGTACTTC. It specifies CASSQANPGTYSYEQYF. The rearrangement links TRBV4-1 to TRBJ2-7; possibly TRBD2 for D (6 bases). This CDR3 has 17 residues. Germline values: CDR1 MGHRA, CDR2 YSYEKL. The germline V and J ends were trimmed by 1 base and 0 bases, with 16 bases remaining between them.

The chain uses TRBV4-2 and TRBJ2-1; a weak D match, TRBD2 (6 bases). Between the trimmed V and J ends, which lost 0 bases and 7 bases, there was a span of 22 bases. Germline-derived CDR1 and CDR2 are LGHNA and YNFKEQ. The length of the CDR3 is 18 residues. In DNA, the CDR3 is TGTGCCAGCAGCCAAGATATGCCCGGGGCGGGAATGAGAAATGAGCAGTTCTTC. Its protein is CASSQDMPGAGMRNEQFF.

The CDR3 nucleotides read TGTGCCAGCAGCTTTGCTGCACAGGACATTCAGTACTTC. This encodes CASSFAAQDIQYF. The V gene is TRBV5-6, the J gene TRBJ2-4, with D possibly matching TRBD1 (5 bases). The CDR3 contains 13 residues. Germline CDR1 SGHDT, CDR2 YYEEEE. Trimming removed 2 bases at V and 8 bases at J, with 11 bases between.

This chain joins TRBV28 and TRBJ2-1; 10 bases agree with TRBD2. Germline V gene lookup returns CDR1 MDHEN and CDR2 SYDVKM. The CDR3 sequence is 15 residues long. J gave up 3 bases and V 7 bases, and 6 bases lay outside the gene matches. Written as DNA, the CDR3 is TGTGCCAGCATCCGTAGCGGGAGGAGCTACAATGAGCAGTTCTTC. It translates to CASIRSGRSYNEQFF.

V gene TRBV11-2 combines with J gene TRBJ1-3; no firm D call. CDR1 is SGHAT and CDR2 is FQNNGV in the germline V gene. Trimming took off 9 bases at V and 0 bases at J, with 6 bases between the two ends. This CDR3 has 12 residues. The CDR3, as DNA: TGTGCCAGTAAGAGCTCTGGAAACACCATATATTTT. Translating gives CASKSSGNTIYF. The full variable domain, rest sourced from reference TRBV11-2 and TRBJ1-3, is EAGVAQSPRYKIIEKRQSVAFWCNPISGHATLYWYQQILGQGPKLLIQFQNNGVVDDSQLPKDRFSAERLKGVDSTLKIQPAKLEDSAVYLCASKSSGNTIYFGEGSWLTVV.

The gene calls are TRBV20-1 and TRBJ2-7, with D possibly matching TRBD1 (6 bases). V dropped 1 base and J dropped 3 bases, with 13 bases sitting between them. Germline CDR1 reads DFQATT; CDR2 reads SNEGSKA (reference sequence). The length of the CDR3 is 14 residues. The CDR3 region is CSARAHRDFYEQYF. The CDR3 DNA follows: TGCAGTGCTAGAGCCCACAGGGATTTCTACGAGCAGTACTTC.

The chain carries TRBV12-3 or TRBV12-4 and TRBJ2-1; 12 bases map to TRBD2. This CDR3 is built from 15 residues. V lost 7 bases to trimming and J lost 5 bases; unmatched junction nucleotides: 6. Here the CDR3 reads CASTSGLAGHNEQFF. In DNA form, the CDR3 reads TGTGCCAGCACCAGCGGACTAGCGGGGCACAATGAGCAGTTCTTC.

The CDR3 region has the DNA TGTGCCAGCAGCAGGACCTCCAACTACTATGGCTACACCTTC. It is translated as CASSRTSNYYGYTF. The chain combines TRBV25-1 with TRBJ1-2; D is uncertain. This CDR3 is built from 14 residues. Germline assignment: CDR1 MGHDK and CDR2 SYGVNS. Trimming pared 6 bases from V and 3 bases from J, leaving 14 bases between.

This CDR3 is CASSVERDGVLTF. The CDR3 DNA sequence: TGTGCCAGCAGCGTCGAAAGGGACGGCGTCCTGACTTTC. This rearrangement joins TRBV9 to TRBJ2-6; the D gene could be TRBD1 or TRBD2 (5 bases each). From germline, CDR1 is SGDLS and CDR2 YYNGEE. Trimming cost V 2 bases and J 12 bases, with 12 bases left between them. This CDR3 is built from 13 residues.

This clonotype was observed a single time. This chain connects TRBV3-1 to TRBJ2-7; D is unclear. Trimming removed 5 bases at V and 7 bases at J, with 12 bases between. The germline V gene encodes CDR1 LGHDT and CDR2 YNNKEL (reference sequence). The CDR3 covers 12 residues. The CDR3 protein is CASSASRNEQYF. CDR3 sequence (DNA): TGTGCCAGCAGCGCTTCTAGGAATGAGCAGTACTTC.

The chain uses TRBV7-8 and TRBJ2-3; TRBD2 agrees at 9 bases. CDR3 size: 17 residues. Germline V gene data show CDR1 as SGHVS and CDR2 as FQNEAQ. With 2 bases clipped from V and 3 bases from J, the junction kept 9 bases outside the gene matches. This CDR3 is CASSLSGLTSGTDTQYF. CDR3 bases: TGTGCCAGCAGCTTAAGTGGACTGACTAGCGGAACAGATACGCAGTATTTT.

This clonotype appeared a single time. Here the CDR3 reads CASVAVGDPYEQYF. In nucleotides, the CDR3 is TGCGCCAGTGTTGCCGTAGGAGACCCCTACGAGCAGTACTTC. The V call is TRBV5-1, the J call TRBJ2-7, with D uncertain. CDR1 and CDR2 (germline): SGHRS, YFSETQ. This CDR3 contains 14 residues. Trimming removed 8 bases from V and 2 bases from J, with 17 bases in between. The whole variable domain, remainder taken from reference TRBV5-1 and TRBJ2-7, is KAGVTQTPRYLIKTRGQQVTLSCSPISGHRSVSWYQQTPGQGLQFLFEYFSETQRNKGNFPGRFSGRQFSNSRSEMNVSTLELGDSALYLCASVAVGDPYEQYFGPGTRLTVT.

The genes are TRBV24-1 and TRBJ2-2; 8 positions match TRBD1. The CDR3 consists of 16 residues. From germline, CDR1 is KGHDR and CDR2 SFDVKD. J gave up 5 bases and V 4 bases, and 8 bases lay outside the gene matches. CDR3 in DNA: TGTGCCACCAGTGAACCCCAGGGGGCTATGACCGGGGAGCTGTTTTTT. This translates into CATSEPQGAMTGELFF.

The rearrangement joins TRBV30 to TRBJ2-1, with 7 positions matching TRBD2. The germline gives CDR1 GTSNPN, CDR2 SVGIG (reference sequence). The CDR3 is made up of 14 amino acids. The junction had 6 bases not matched to a gene; V was cut back by 3 bases and J by 4 bases. The CDR3 spells CAWRLGGSYNEQFF. The CDR3 DNA follows: TGTGCCTGGAGACTGGGCGGGAGTTACAATGAGCAGTTCTTC. The full variable domain, in which reference TRBV30 and TRBJ2-1 provide the parts outside the CDR3, is SQTIHQWPATLVQPVGSPLSLECTVEGTSNPNLYWYRQAAGRGLQLLFYSVGIGQISSEVPQNLSASRPQDRQFILSSKKLLLSDSGFYLCAWRLGGSYNEQFFGPGTRLTVL.

The rearrangement joins TRBV12-3 or TRBV12-4 to TRBJ1-1; 10 nucleotides line up with TRBD1. V dropped 6 bases and J dropped 0; count of bases not matched to a gene: 7. CDR3 length equals 16 residues. The CDR3 here is CASSPGTGAMNTEAFF. CDR3 sequence (DNA): TGTGCCAGCAGCCCCGGGACAGGGGCCATGAACACTGAAGCTTTCTTT.